These 25 T cell receptor beta chains were sequenced from one sample in a study of cytomegalovirus exposure and HLA in healthy donors. Amplification used 60 Vbeta primers and 13 Jbeta primers. Measured with immunoSEQ multiplex PCR; TCRdb has only the in-frame clones, and not every one. The sample holds some 82,000 clones, about 88% seen once. Input material: PBMCs. Receptor source: a woman between 45 and 65 years old in good health and CMV-seronegative.

This sequence joins TRBV27 and TRBJ2-1; 7 positions agree with TRBD1. Germline CDR1 is MNHEY and CDR2 is SMNVEV (reference sequence). The CDR3 sequence is 14 residues long. V lost 4 bases to trimming and J lost 4 bases; unmatched junction nucleotides: 4. The CDR3 sequence is CASSSGQKYNEQFF. The CDR3 region has the DNA TGTGCCAGCAGTTCGGGACAGAAATACAATGAGCAGTTCTTC.

The rearrangement joins TRBV5-1 to TRBJ1-1, with D perhaps matching TRBD1 (6 bases). CDR1 is SGHRS, CDR2 YFSETQ, per germline. This CDR3 contains 14 residues. Trimming stripped 3 bases from V and 4 bases from J, with 13 bases between. CDR3 coding DNA: TGCGCCAGCAGCTACTCAGGGGTAGTCACTGAAGCTTTCTTT. Translation gives CASSYSGVVTEAFF.

The chain carries TRBV18 and TRBJ1-1, with D unresolved. The CDR3 is 15 amino acids. Trimming left V 5 bases short and J 1 base short, with 14 bases between. Per germline, CDR1 KGHSH and CDR2 LQKENI. The CDR3 loop is CASSSSLNGNTEAFF. The CDR3 bases are TGTGCCAGCTCATCTTCTTTGAACGGGAACACTGAAGCTTTCTTT.

This chain uses TRBV13 with TRBJ1-1; 9 bases fit TRBD1. This CDR3 region has 18 residues. From germline, CDR1 is PRHDT and CDR2 FYEKMQ (reference sequence). Trimming removed 3 bases from V and 4 bases from J; junction bases left unmatched: 15. This chain's CDR3 is CASSFFTGGWEESTEAFF. For the CDR3, the DNA is TGTGCCAGCAGCTTTTTTACAGGGGGCTGGGAAGAGAGCACTGAAGCTTTCTTT.

This chain links TRBV29-1 with TRBJ2-2, with D maybe TRBD1 (6 bases). Germline values: CDR1 SQVTM, CDR2 ANQGSEA. Trimming took 4 bases from V and 6 from J, leaving 18 bases between them. There are 15 residues in the CDR3. CDR3 sequence reads: CSVGTGLTGPGELFF. In nucleotides, the CDR3 is TGCAGCGTTGGGACGGGCTTAACAGGGCCCGGGGAGCTGTTTTTT.

With regard to this clone: Sequence at one end of the junction differs from germline and may be a read error. The genes are TRBV7-9 and TRBJ1-1; tentative D call: TRBD1 (6 bases). The germline V gene encodes CDR1 SEHNR and CDR2 FQNEAQ (reference sequence). The CDR3 has 13 residues. In DNA form, the CDR3 reads TGTGCCAGCAACTTAGGCCTTACCCAGGGGGCTTTCTTT. Residues: CASNLGLTQGAFF. Drawing the rest from reference TRBV7-9 and TRBJ1-1, the complete variable domain is DTGVSQNPRHKITKRGQNVTFRCDPISEHNRLYWYRQTLGQGPEFLTYFQNEAQLEKSRLLSDRFSAERPKGSFSTLEIQRTEQGDSAMYLCASNLGLTQGAFFGQGTRLTVV.

The V and J genes are TRBV30 and TRBJ1-4; D is perhaps TRBD1 (5 bases). This CDR3 comprises 13 residues. The germline V gene has CDR1 GTSNPN and CDR2 SVGIG (reference sequence). V lost 2 bases to trimming and J lost 8 bases, with 12 bases between them. CDR3 residues: CAWSRDYGEKLFF. DNA for the CDR3: TGTGCCTGGAGTCGGGACTACGGGGAAAAACTGTTTTTT.

The chain combines TRBV7-9 with TRBJ2-2; tentatively, D is TRBD1 (5 bases). Germline CDR1 is SEHNR and CDR2 is FQNEAQ (reference sequence). The CDR3 covers 16 residues. Between the trimmed V and J ends, which lost 0 bases and 6 bases, there was a span of 14 bases. CDR3 sequence (DNA): TGTGCCAGCAGCTTAGCTGATAGGGGATCGGCCGGGGAGCTGTTTTTT. Protein sequence: CASSLADRGSAGELFF.

The chain uses TRBV7-2 and TRBJ2-1, with 8 bases that match TRBD2. CDR1 and CDR2 (germline): SGHTA, FQGNSA. The V and J ends lost 5 bases and 3 bases, in that order; junction bases with no gene match: 9. The CDR3 length is 16 residues. The CDR3 bases are TGTGCCAGCAGCAATCAGCGGGAGAACTACTACAATGAGCAGTTCTTC. Amino acid sequence: CASSNQRENYYNEQFF. Looking up the rest from reference TRBV7-2 and TRBJ2-1 gives the full variable domain: GAGVSQSPSNKVTEKGKDVELRCDPISGHTALYWYRQSLGQGLEFLIYFQGNSAPDKSGLPSDRFSAERTGGSVSTLTIQRTQQEDSAVYLCASSNQRENYYNEQFFGPGTRLTVL.

The rearrangement uses TRBV7-6 and TRBJ1-5, with unresolved D. Germline V CDR1 and CDR2: SGHVS, FNYEAQ. This CDR3 has 14 residues. The ends were cut back, 4 bases at V and 5 bases at J, with 12 bases in the middle. Here the CDR3 reads CASSSRGGDQPQHF. As DNA, the CDR3 is TGTGCCAGCAGCTCTCGGGGTGGGGATCAGCCCCAGCATTTT. The full variable domain, completed using reference TRBV7-6 and TRBJ1-5, is GAGVSQSPRYKVTKRGQDVALRCDPISGHVSLYWYRQALGQGPEFLTYFNYEAQQDKSGLPNDRFSAERPEGSISTLTIQRTEQRDSAMYRCASSSRGGDQPQHFGDGTRLSIL.

This clone was recorded only once. This chain links TRBV5-5 with TRBJ2-3; weak D call: TRBD2 (5 bases). Germline V CDR1 and CDR2: SGHKS, YYEKEE (reference sequence). V was clipped by 6 bases and J by 1 base, with 12 bases between them. The CDR3 has 14 residues. CDR3 bases: TGTGCCAGCAATTGGCTAGCAGGCACAGATACGCAGTATTTT. Amino acids: CASNWLAGTDTQYF.

V gene TRBV5-1 combines with J gene TRBJ2-5, with unresolved D. Between the trimmed V and J ends, which lost 0 bases and 5 bases, there was a span of 11 bases. This CDR3 is built from 14 residues. Per germline, CDR1 SGHRS and CDR2 YFSETQ. CDR3 residues: CASSLGLAVETQYF. CDR3 in DNA: TGCGCCAGCAGCTTGGGGTTGGCAGTTGAGACCCAGTACTTC.

This chain uses TRBV19 with TRBJ2-1, with a tentative D call TRBD1 (6 bases). There are 14 residues in the CDR3. Germline V gives CDR1 LNHDA, CDR2 SQIVND (reference sequence). V was cut by 8 bases and J by 5 bases, with 16 bases left in between. The CDR3, as DNA: TGTGCCAGTGGGGCAAACAGGGAACACAATGAGCAGTTCTTC. Encoded protein: CASGANREHNEQFF.

This chain uses TRBV28 with TRBJ2-5, with 13 bases aligning to TRBD2. The V gene's germline CDR1 is MDHEN and CDR2 SYDVKM. Trimming took 4 bases from V and 4 from J; bases not matched to a gene: 12. The length of the CDR3 is 18 residues. This CDR3 reads CASSSPLLLAGGVETQYF. The CDR3 nucleotides read TGTGCCAGCAGTTCTCCCCTTCTACTAGCGGGAGGGGTAGAGACCCAGTACTTC.

This clone was counted between two and nine times. The rearrangement uses TRBV4-3 and TRBJ2-1; TRBD1 matches at 7 bases. Per germline, CDR1 LGHNA and CDR2 YSLEER. J was trimmed by 9 bases and V by 0 bases; bases with no gene match: 11. The CDR3 totals 16 residues. CDR3 loop: CASSQDLTGERGEQFF. Written as DNA, the CDR3 is TGCGCCAGCAGCCAAGATTTAACAGGGGAAAGAGGTGAGCAGTTCTTC.

The rearrangement joins TRBV7-2 to TRBJ1-4; D not resolved. The CDR3 consists of 13 residues. Germline V gives CDR1 SGHTA, CDR2 FQGNSA. The V end was cut by 1 base, the J end by 7 bases, with 7 bases between. CDR3 DNA: TGTGCCAGCAGCTTAGGGTCTAGTGAAAAACTGTTTTTT. Protein product: CASSLGSSEKLFF.

This chain joins TRBV5-1 and TRBJ2-3, with TRBD2 matching over 8 bases. CDR3 length: 16 amino acids. The germline gives CDR1 SGHRS, CDR2 YFSETQ. V shed 1 base, J shed 2 bases, and the junction held 6 bases outside the gene matches. As DNA, the CDR3 is TGCGCCAGCAGCTTGCGCGGGGGGCCTCCCACAGATACGCAGTATTTT. Its protein is CASSLRGGPPTDTQYF.

The chain has TRBV30 and TRBJ1-1; D not certain. Trimming removed 5 bases at V and 5 bases at J, with 15 bases between. Germline V gene data show CDR1 as GTSNPN and CDR2 as SVGIG (reference sequence). The CDR3 spans 13 residues. CDR3 nucleotides: TGTGCCTGGCTCCAGCTAACCGGGACTGAAGCTTTCTTT. Its protein product is CAWLQLTGTEAFF.

This sequence joins TRBV18 and TRBJ2-6; D call uncertain. The CDR3 covers 17 residues. Trimming shortened V by 2 bases and J by 1 base, and 12 bases separated the two germline ends. Looked up from germline, CDR1 is KGHSH and CDR2 is LQKENI. The CDR3 DNA follows: TGTGCCAGCTCACCATCCGCACAGCTATCTGGGGCCAACGTCCTGACTTTC. Amino acids: CASSPSAQLSGANVLTF.

V usage is TRBV9 and J usage is TRBJ2-2, with 9 bases aligning to TRBD1. The CDR3 has 17 amino acids. J gave up 6 bases and V 4 bases, and 13 bases lay outside the gene matches. Germline CDR1 SGDLS, CDR2 YYNGEE. This CDR3 reads CASSSRSGQGEAGELFF. DNA for the CDR3: TGTGCCAGCAGCTCTAGGTCGGGACAGGGAGAGGCCGGGGAGCTGTTTTTT.

This clone was seen a single time. The chain is built from TRBV7-2 and TRBJ2-7; 11 bases agree with TRBD2. The CDR3 sequence is 15 residues long. CDR1 SGHTA and CDR2 FQGNSA come from the germline V gene. The ends lost 0 bases at V and 4 bases at J; junction bases unmatched: 2. Written as DNA, the CDR3 is TGTGCCAGCAGCTTAGCTAGCGGGGGGGCATACGAGCAGTACGTC. Its protein is CASSLASGGAYEQYV.

This sequence joins TRBV10-3 and TRBJ1-1; 10 bases line up with TRBD1. CDR1 is ENHRY and CDR2 is SYGVKD in the germline V gene. This CDR3 region has 14 residues. V lost 6 bases and J lost 4; bases outside the gene matches: 5. DNA for the CDR3: TGTGCCATCAGACGGGACAGGGGAGGCACTGAAGCTTTCTTT. It encodes CAIRRDRGGTEAFF.

The chain recombines TRBV4-1 with TRBJ2-4; 9 bases agree with TRBD1. The CDR3 is 15 residues long. Germline V CDR1 and CDR2: MGHRA, YSYEKL. After removal of 4 bases from V and 4 bases from J, the junction contained 5 bases not matched to a gene. The CDR3 sequence is CASSPSGTGKNIQYF. DNA of the CDR3: TGCGCCAGCAGCCCGAGCGGGACAGGGAAAAACATTCAGTACTTC.

In DNA, the CDR3 is TGTGCCAGCGGCACCACAGATACGCAGTATTTT. Amino acids: CASGTTDTQYF. V gene TRBV11-1 combines with J gene TRBJ2-3, with D hard to call. The V end was cut by 8 bases, the J end by 2 bases, with 5 bases between. The CDR3 consists of 11 residues. Germline values: CDR1 SGHAT, CDR2 FQDESV (reference sequence). The whole variable domain, filled in from reference TRBV11-1 and TRBJ2-3, reads EAEVAQSPRYKITEKSQAVAFWCDPISGHATLYWYRQILGQGPELLVQFQDESVVDDSQLPKDRFSAERLKGVDSTLKIQPAELGDSAMYLCASGTTDTQYFGPGTRLTVL.

The gene calls are TRBV4-2 and TRBJ2-7; 8 bases fit TRBD2. The CDR3 covers 14 residues. The V segment lost 3 bases and the J segment 5 bases; nucleotides outside the gene matches: 6. Germline lookup yields CDR1 LGHNA and CDR2 YNFKEQ. In DNA form, the CDR3 reads TGTGCCAGCAGCCAGGGACTAGAGAGGCACGAGCAGTACTTC. The encoded protein is CASSQGLERHEQYF.